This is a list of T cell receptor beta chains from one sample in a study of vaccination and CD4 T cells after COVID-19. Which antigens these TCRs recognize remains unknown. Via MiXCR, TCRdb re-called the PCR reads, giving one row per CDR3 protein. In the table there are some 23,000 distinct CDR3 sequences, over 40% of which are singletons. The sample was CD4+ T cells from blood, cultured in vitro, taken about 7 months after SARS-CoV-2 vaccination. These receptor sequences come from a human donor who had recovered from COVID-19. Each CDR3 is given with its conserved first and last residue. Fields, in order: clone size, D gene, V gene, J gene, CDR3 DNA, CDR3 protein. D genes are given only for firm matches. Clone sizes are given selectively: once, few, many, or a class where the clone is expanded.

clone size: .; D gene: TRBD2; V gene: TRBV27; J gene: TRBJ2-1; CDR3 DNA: TGTGCCAGCAGTGGTCTAGCGGGACCAATATACTACAATGAGCAGTTCTTC; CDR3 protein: CASSGLAGPIYYNEQFF
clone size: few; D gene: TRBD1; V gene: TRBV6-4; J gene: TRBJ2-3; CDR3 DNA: TGTGCCAGCAGTACCCGCCAGGGGGCCACAGATACGCAGTATTTT; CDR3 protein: CASSTRQGATDTQYF
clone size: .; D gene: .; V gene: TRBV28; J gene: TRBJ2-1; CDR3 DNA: TGTGCCACCTCGACCGTTAATGAGCAGTTCTTC; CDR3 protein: CATSTVNEQFF
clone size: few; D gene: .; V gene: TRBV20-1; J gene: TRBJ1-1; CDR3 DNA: TGCAGTGCTAGAGAGGGGGTGGACCAGAACACTGAAGCTTTCTTT; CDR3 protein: CSAREGVDQNTEAFF
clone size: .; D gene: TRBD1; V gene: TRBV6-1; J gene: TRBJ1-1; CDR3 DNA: TGTGCCAGCAGGGGCACAGGGGTGTATTCTGAAGCTTTCTTT; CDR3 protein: CASRGTGVYSEAFF
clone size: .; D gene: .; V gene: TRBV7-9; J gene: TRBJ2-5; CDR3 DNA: TGTGCCAGCAGCTCCCGGGTGGTCGGGGAGACCCAGTACTTC; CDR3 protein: CASSSRVVGETQYF
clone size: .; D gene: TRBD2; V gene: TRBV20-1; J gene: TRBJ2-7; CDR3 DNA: TGCAGTGCTAGGGGACTAGCGGGAGCGCCGACCTACGAGCAGTACTTC; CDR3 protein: CSARGLAGAPTYEQYF
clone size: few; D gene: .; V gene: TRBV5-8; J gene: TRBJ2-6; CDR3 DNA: TGTGCCAGCAGCTTGGGGAACTCTGGGGCCAACGTCCTGACTTTC; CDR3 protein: CASSLGNSGANVLTF
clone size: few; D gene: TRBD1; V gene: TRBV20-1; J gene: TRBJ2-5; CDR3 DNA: TGCAGTGCTAGAGACTGGGACAGGGGCACAGAGACCCAGTACTTC; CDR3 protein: CSARDWDRGTETQYF
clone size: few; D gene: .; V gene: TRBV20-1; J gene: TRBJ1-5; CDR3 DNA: TGCAGTGCTACCCCGCCCCTGGGTAGCAATCAGCCCCAGCATTTT; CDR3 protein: CSATPPLGSNQPQHF
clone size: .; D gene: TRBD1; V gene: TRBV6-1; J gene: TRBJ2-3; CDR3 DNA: TGTGCCAGCAGAAATACGAGACAGGGGATGCAGTATTTT; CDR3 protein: CASRNTRQGMQYF
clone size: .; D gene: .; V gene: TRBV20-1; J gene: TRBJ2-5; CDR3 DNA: TGCAGTGCCCGAGCCGACCGGCCCGGAGAGACCCAGTACTTC; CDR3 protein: CSARADRPGETQYF
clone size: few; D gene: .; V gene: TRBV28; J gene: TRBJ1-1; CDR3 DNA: TGTGCCAGCAGTTCCCCCAGTGAAGCTTTCTTT; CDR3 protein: CASSSPSEAFF
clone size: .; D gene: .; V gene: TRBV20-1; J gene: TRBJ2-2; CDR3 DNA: TGCAGTGCCTCAGGGGGGGACACCGGGGAGCTGTTTTTT; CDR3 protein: CSASGGDTGELFF
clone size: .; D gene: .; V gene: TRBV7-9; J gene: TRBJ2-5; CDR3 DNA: TGTGCCAGCGGCTTAGTCAGAGGAGAGACCCAGTACTTC; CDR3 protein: CASGLVRGETQYF
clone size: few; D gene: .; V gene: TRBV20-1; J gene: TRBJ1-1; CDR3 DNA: TGCAGTGCTAGAGATTTTCGGGGCTGGACTGAAGCTTTCTTT; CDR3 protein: CSARDFRGWTEAFF